This T cell receptor (beta chain) was sequenced in a study of blood T cell repertoires in COVID-19. Under the authors' procedure: Reference gene primer amplification gave estimated nucleated cell counts. Some clones are missing from TCRdb's copy, which holds only in-frame ones; the method was immunoSEQ multiplex PCR. That table is the source of V, J and clone size, and D and trimming were worked out from the DNA. Of about 380,000 clones in the sample, 88% were seen once. This CDR3 is built from 16 residues. Trimming took 5 bases from V and 1 from J, leaving 17 bases between them. Germline-derived CDR1 and CDR2 are MNHEY and SMNVEV (reference sequence).

This clonotype was sampled from a woman between 18 and 29 years old who had recovered from COVID-19. Sequencing input: PBMCs or T cells enriched from blood (not recorded which). The rearrangement joins TRBV27 to TRBJ2-5; weak D call: TRBD1 (6 bases). CDR3 sequence: CASSRPGHLGQETQYF. The CDR3 coding sequence is TGTGCCAGCAGTCGTCCGGGACACCTCGGCCAAGAGACCCAGTACTTC.